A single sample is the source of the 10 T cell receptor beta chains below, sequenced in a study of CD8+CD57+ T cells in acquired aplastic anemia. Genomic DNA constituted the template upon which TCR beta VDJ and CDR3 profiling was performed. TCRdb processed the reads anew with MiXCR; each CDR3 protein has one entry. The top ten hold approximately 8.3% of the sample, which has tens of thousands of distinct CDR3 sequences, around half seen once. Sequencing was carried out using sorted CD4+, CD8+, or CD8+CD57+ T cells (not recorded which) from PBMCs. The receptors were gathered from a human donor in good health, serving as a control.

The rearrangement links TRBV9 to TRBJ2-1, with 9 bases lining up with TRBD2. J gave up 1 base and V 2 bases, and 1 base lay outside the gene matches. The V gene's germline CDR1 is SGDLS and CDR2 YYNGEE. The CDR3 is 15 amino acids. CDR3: CASSVSGGSYNEQFF. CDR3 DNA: TGTGCCAGCAGCGTTAGCGGGGGATCCTACAATGAGCAGTTCTTC.

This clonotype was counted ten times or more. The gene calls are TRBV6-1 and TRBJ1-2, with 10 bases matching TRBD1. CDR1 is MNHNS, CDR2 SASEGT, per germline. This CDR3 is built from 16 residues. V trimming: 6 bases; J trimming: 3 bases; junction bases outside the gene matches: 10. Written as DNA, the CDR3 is TGTGCCAGCAGCCACGCGGGACAGGGGCTGCACTATGGCTACACCTTC. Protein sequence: CASSHAGQGLHYGYTF.

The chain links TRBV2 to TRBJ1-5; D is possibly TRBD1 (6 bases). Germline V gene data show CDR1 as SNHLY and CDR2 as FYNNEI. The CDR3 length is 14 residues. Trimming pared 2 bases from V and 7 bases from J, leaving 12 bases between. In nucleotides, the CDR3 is TGTGCCAGCAGTGAACAGGGGCCCCCGCAGCCCCAGCATTTT. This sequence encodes CASSEQGPPQPQHF.

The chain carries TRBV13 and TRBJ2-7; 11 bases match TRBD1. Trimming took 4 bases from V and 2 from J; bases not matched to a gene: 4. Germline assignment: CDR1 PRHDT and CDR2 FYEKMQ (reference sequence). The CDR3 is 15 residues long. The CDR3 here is CASSSPGQGAYEQYF. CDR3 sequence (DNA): TGTGCCAGCAGCTCACCGGGACAGGGGGCCTACGAGCAGTACTTC. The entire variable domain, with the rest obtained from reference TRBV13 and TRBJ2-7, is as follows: AAGVIQSPRHLIKEKRETATLKCYPIPRHDTVYWYQQGPGQDPQFLISFYEKMQSDKGSIPDRFSAQQFSDYHSELNMSSLELGDSALYFCASSSPGQGAYEQYFGPGTRLTVT.

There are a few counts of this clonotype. CDR3 coding DNA: TGTGCCAGTAGTATAGGTCCGGGGGCCACAGATACGCAGTATTTT. This translates into CASSIGPGATDTQYF. This chain connects TRBV19 to TRBJ2-3; D might be TRBD1 or TRBD2, each matching 6 bases. The V and J ends lost 1 base and 2 bases respectively, with 10 bases between them. The CDR3 has 15 amino acids. The germline V gene encodes CDR1 LNHDA and CDR2 SQIVND (reference sequence).

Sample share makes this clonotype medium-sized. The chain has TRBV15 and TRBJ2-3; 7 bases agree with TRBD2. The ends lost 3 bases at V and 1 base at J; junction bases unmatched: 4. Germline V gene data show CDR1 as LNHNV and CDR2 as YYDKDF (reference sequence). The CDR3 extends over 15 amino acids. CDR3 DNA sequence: TGTGCCACCAGCAGTAGGCTAGCGGGCACAGATACGCAGTATTTT. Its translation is CATSSRLAGTDTQYF.

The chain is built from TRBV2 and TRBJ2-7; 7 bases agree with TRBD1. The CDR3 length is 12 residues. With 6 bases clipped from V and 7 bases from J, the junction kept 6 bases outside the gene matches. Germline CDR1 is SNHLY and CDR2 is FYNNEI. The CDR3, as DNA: TGTGCCAGCAGCCTGTCAGGGGGAGAGCAGTACTTC. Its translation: CASSLSGGEQYF.

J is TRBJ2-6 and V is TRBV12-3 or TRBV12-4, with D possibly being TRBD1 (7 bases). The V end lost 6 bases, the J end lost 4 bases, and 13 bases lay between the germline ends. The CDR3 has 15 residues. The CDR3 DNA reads TGTGCCAGCAGCCGCAGGGGGGCGGGGGCCAACGTCCTGACTTTC. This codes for CASSRRGAGANVLTF.

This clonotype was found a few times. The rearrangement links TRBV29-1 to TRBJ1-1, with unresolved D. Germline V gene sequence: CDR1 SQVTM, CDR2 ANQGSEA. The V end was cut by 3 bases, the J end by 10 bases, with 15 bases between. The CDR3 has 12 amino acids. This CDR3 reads CSVDGRSDSAFF. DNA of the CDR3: TGCAGCGTTGACGGCAGAAGTGATTCAGCTTTCTTT.

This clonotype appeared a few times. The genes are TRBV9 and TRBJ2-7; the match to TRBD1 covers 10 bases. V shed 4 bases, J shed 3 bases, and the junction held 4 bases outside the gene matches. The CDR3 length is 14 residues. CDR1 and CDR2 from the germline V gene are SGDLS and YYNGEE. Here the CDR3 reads CASSLGQGIYEQYF. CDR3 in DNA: TGTGCCAGCAGCTTGGGACAGGGGATCTACGAGCAGTACTTC.